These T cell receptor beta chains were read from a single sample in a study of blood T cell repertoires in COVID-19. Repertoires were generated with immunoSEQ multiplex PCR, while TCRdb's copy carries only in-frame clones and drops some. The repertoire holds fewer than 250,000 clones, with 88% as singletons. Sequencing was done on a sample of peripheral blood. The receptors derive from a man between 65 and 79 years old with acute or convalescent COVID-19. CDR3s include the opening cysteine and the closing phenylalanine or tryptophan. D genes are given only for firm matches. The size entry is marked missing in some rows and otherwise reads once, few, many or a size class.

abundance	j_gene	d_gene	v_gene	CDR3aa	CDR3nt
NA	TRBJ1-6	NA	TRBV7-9	CASSPAGYNSPLHF	TGTGCCAGCAGTCCTGCCGGGTATAATTCACCCCTCCACTTT
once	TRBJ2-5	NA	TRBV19	CASTSTGKETQYF	TGTGCCAGTACTAGTACAGGGAAAGAGACCCAGTACTTC
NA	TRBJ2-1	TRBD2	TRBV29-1	CSVHGLAVAYNEQFF	TGCAGCGTCCACGGACTAGCGGTTGCCTACAATGAGCAGTTCTTC
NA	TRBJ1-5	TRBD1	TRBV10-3	CATRQGSNQPQHF	TGTGCCACCCGACAGGGTAGCAATCAGCCCCAGCATTTT
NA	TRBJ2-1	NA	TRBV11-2	CASSPYSPGTSYNEQFF	TGTGCCAGCAGCCCCTACAGCCCCGGGACTTCCTACAATGAGCAGTTCTTC
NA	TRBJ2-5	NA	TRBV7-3	CASSPGNKETQYF	TGTGCCAGCAGCCCAGGGAACAAAGAGACCCAGTACTTC
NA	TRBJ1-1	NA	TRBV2	CASSRSGNTEAFF	TGTGCCAGCAGTCGCTCGGGGAACACTGAAGCTTTCTTT
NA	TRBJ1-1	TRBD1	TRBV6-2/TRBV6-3	CASSPTGAGTEAFF	TGTGCCAGCAGTCCAACAGGGGCAGGCACTGAAGCTTTCTTT
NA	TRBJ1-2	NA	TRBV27	CASSVTGLGGGYTF	TGTGCCAGCAGTGTAACAGGGTTGGGTGGTGGCTACACCTTC
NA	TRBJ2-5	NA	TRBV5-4	CASSPKPDSLQETQYF	TGTGCCAGCAGCCCGAAACCCGACAGCCTCCAAGAGACCCAGTACTTC
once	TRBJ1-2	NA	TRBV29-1	CSGSTQQGNYGYTF	TGCAGCGGATCGACCCAACAGGGAAACTATGGCTACACCTTC
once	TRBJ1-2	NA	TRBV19	CASSIEKAYGYTF	TGTGCCAGTAGTATTGAGAAAGCCTATGGCTACACCTTC
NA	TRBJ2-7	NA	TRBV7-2	CASSFRGEQYF	TGTGCCAGCAGCTTTCGAGGAGAGCAGTACTTC
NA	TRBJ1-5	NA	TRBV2	CASSAQIGASNQPQHF	TGTGCCAGCAGCGCCCAGATAGGGGCTAGCAATCAGCCCCAGCATTTT
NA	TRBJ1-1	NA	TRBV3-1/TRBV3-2	CASSQGRREDEAFF	TGTGCCAGCAGCCAAGGACGCAGGGAGGATGAAGCTTTCTTT
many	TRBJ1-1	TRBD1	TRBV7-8	CASSSRLETGAAFF	TGTGCCAGCAGCTCGCGATTAGAGACAGGGGCGGCTTTCTTT
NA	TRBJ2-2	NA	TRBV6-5	CASRTAGLTGELFF	TGTGCCAGCAGGACTGCGGGCCTTACCGGGGAGCTGTTTTTT
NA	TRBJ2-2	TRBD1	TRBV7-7	CASSLGTGGNTGELFF	TGTGCCAGCAGCTTAGGTACAGGGGGTAACACCGGGGAGCTGTTTTTT
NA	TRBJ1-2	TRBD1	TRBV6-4	CASSDGTDYGYTF	TGTGCCAGCAGTGACGGGACAGACTATGGCTACACCTTC
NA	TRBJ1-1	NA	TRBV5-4	CASSPRGGRVGSTEAFF	TGTGCCAGCAGCCCCCGGGGGGGCAGAGTAGGAAGCACTGAAGCTTTCTTT
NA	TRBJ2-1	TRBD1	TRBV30	CAWSGQGYNEQFF	TGTGCCTGGAGTGGACAGGGGTACAATGAGCAGTTCTTC
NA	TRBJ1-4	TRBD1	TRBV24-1	CATAKGTDNEKLFF	TGTGCCACCGCAAAAGGGACAGACAATGAAAAACTGTTTTTT
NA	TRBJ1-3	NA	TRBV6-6	CASSFTENGNTIYF	TGTGCCAGCAGCTTTACAGAGAATGGAAACACCATATATTTT
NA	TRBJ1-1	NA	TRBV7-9	CASSLRMGHTEAFF	TGTGCCAGCAGCTTGAGGATGGGTCACACTGAAGCTTTCTTT
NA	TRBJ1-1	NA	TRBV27	CASSLSGGSGTEAFF	TGTGCCAGCAGTTTATCAGGGGGTTCGGGCACTGAAGCTTTCTTT
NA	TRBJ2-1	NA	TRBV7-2	CASGSTVYNEQFF	TGTGCCAGCGGATCGACAGTCTACAATGAGCAGTTCTTC
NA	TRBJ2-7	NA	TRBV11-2	CASSLVPGRNSYEQYF	TGTGCCAGCAGCTTAGTACCGGGGAGAAATTCCTACGAGCAGTACTTC
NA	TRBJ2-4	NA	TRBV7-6	CASSLEAPSGAWNIQYF	TGTGCCAGCAGCTTAGAAGCCCCTTCAGGGGCTTGGAACATTCAGTACTTC
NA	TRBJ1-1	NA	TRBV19	CASTHGRGAEAFF	TGTGCCAGCACCCATGGCCGAGGAGCTGAAGCTTTCTTT
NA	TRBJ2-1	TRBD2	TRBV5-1	CASSLVLADYNEQFF	TGCGCCAGCAGCTTGGTACTAGCGGACTACAATGAGCAGTTCTTC
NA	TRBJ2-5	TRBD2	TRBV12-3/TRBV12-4	CASRWGGRKTQYF	TGTGCCAGCAGGTGGGGGGGGAGGAAAACCCAGTACTTC
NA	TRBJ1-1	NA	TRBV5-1	CASSLGQVNTEAFF	TGCGCCAGCAGCTTGGGACAGGTGAACACTGAAGCTTTCTTT
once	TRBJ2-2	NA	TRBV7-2	CASSLEWFGGVAGELFF	TGTGCCAGCAGCTTAGAATGGTTTGGAGGGGTCGCCGGGGAGCTGTTTTTT
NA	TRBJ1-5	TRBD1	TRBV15	CATSPGQGGPRPQHF	TGTGCCACCAGCCCGGGACAGGGGGGCCCGAGGCCCCAGCATTTT
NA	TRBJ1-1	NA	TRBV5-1	CASSLTTGNTEAFF	TGCGCCAGCAGCTTAACAACAGGGAACACTGAAGCTTTCTTT
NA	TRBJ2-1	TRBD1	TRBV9	CASSTRTGAYNEQFF	TGTGCCAGCAGCACCCGGACAGGGGCCTACAATGAGCAGTTCTTC
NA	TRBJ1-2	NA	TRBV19	CASSIIGENYGYTF	TGTGCCAGTAGTATTATCGGGGAGAACTATGGCTACACCTTC
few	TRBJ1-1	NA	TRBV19	CASSSTALRGNTEAFF	TGTGCCAGTAGTTCTACCGCGCTCAGGGGGAACACTGAAGCTTTCTTT
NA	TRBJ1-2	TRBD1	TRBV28	CASSSTGGGRDGGYTF	TGTGCCAGCAGTTCGACAGGGGGCGGGAGGGATGGTGGCTACACCTTC
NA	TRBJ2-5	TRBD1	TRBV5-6	CASSSKGQGGETQYF	TGTGCCAGCAGCTCCAAGGGACAGGGCGGGGAGACCCAGTACTTC